The rows below give T cell receptor beta chains drawn from one sample of a study of blood T cells in healthy people across ages. One entry per CDR3 protein, called by TCRdb with MiXCR from the 5' RACE reads. The sample gives approximately 1.5 million distinct CDR3 sequences, approximately 39% of which show up once; less than 5% is in the top ten. The material sequenced was blood. These TCRs come from a woman younger than 35 in good health. CDR3s include the opening cysteine and the closing phenylalanine or tryptophan. The D gene is left open where the match is weak. Clone size, where shown, is once, few, many, or a class for clones that have expanded.

j_call v_call d_call clone_size cdr3_aa cdr3_nt
TRBJ1-2 TRBV27 TRBD1 few CASSRRTGLNYGYTF TGTGCCAGCAGCCGTCGGACAGGGCTCAACTATGGCTACACCTTC
TRBJ2-5 TRBV20-1 TRBD2 - CSARDRTSEETQYF TGCAGTGCTAGAGATAGGACTAGCGAGGAGACCCAGTACTTC
TRBJ1-6 TRBV7-2 - - CASRRTAVGSYNSPLHF TGTGCCAGCAGGAGGACAGCGGTAGGCTCCTATAATTCACCCCTCCACTTT
TRBJ1-2 TRBV20-1 - few CSASGGGSSNYGYTF TGCAGTGCTAGCGGCGGGGGCTCCTCAAACTATGGCTACACCTTC
TRBJ2-7 TRBV10-2 - few CASMNRVYEQYF TGCGCCAGCATGAACAGGGTCTACGAGCAGTACTTC
TRBJ2-3 TRBV12-3/TRBV12-4 TRBD2 - CASSLGLAGGPMDTQYF TGTGCCAGCAGTTTAGGGCTAGCGGGGGGGCCAATGGATACGCAGTATTTT
TRBJ2-1 TRBV20-1 - - CSAREGSGETQFF TGCAGTGCTAGAGAAGGTAGCGGAGAGACCCAGTTCTTC
TRBJ2-1 TRBV20-1 - - CSARDGWGGGLNEQFF TGCAGTGCTAGAGATGGGTGGGGAGGCGGCCTGAATGAGCAGTTCTTC
TRBJ2-1 TRBV9 TRBD1 - CASSVFSTTGSNEQFF TGTGCCAGCAGCGTATTCAGCACGACAGGGTCCAATGAGCAGTTCTTC
TRBJ1-2 TRBV7-2 - - CASSLAGRRQAIVYGYTF TGTGCCAGCAGCTTAGCGGGGCGGAGGCAGGCTATCGTCTATGGCTACACCTTC
TRBJ1-2 TRBV5-1 TRBD1 - CASSAGQGDGYTF TGCGCCAGCAGCGCGGGACAGGGGGATGGCTACACCTTC
TRBJ2-1 TRBV27 TRBD2 - CASSFGAGVYSYNEQFF TGTGCCAGCAGTTTCGGAGCGGGGGTTTACTCCTACAATGAGCAGTTCTTC
TRBJ2-3 TRBV7-2 - once CASSSAWSASTDTQYF TGTGCCAGCAGCTCCGCCTGGTCCGCTAGCACAGATACGCAGTATTTT
TRBJ2-1 TRBV6-1 - - CASRVVVEQFF TGTGCCAGCAGAGTAGTAGTTGAGCAGTTCTTC